This TCR beta chain was identified in a study of T-cell reconstitution after alpha-beta-depleted transplantation in children. This CDR3 has 14 amino acids. Germline V gene data show CDR1 as MGHDK and CDR2 as SYGVNS. V dropped 4 bases and J dropped 4 bases, with 10 bases sitting between them. Unique molecular identifiers featured in how the TCRbeta library was prepared. MiXCR, run by TCRdb on the PCR reads, gives a single entry per CDR3 protein. The top ten clones hold 0.85% to 1.3% of a sample with hundreds of thousands of distinct CDR3 sequences, over 15% of them seen once. The clonotype originates from a human donor who donated a stem cell graft to a child with acute myeloid leukemia. The chain recombines TRBV25-1 with TRBJ1-4, with a weak D call TRBD1 (5 bases). Sample: PBMCs from the stem cell graft donor, taken from the stem cell graft. DNA for the CDR3: TGTGCCAGCAGTGCGACAGCCGGTAATGAAAAACTGTTTTTT. Protein sequence: CASSATAGNEKLFF.